One sample yielded the 15 T cell receptor beta chains listed below, sequenced in a study of blood T cell repertoires in COVID-19. Sequencing used immunoSEQ multiplex PCR; TCRdb keeps in-frame clones, though not all of them. This table holds approximately 70,000 clones, 79% found once. Sequencing was done on a sample of peripheral blood. Source of these receptors: a woman of 80 years or more with active or convalescent COVID-19.

V and J are TRBV5-4 and TRBJ2-7; the match to TRBD2 covers 11 bases. The CDR3 is made up of 14 amino acids. Germline V lookup: CDR1 SGHNT, CDR2 YYREEE (reference sequence). The V segment lost 2 bases and the J segment 6 bases; nucleotides outside the gene matches: 4. This chain's CDR3 is CASSFSGRVFEQYF. Here the CDR3 DNA reads TGTGCCAGCAGCTTTAGCGGGAGGGTATTCGAGCAGTACTTC.

The chain links TRBV27 to TRBJ1-2; no definite D call. Germline CDR1 MNHEY, CDR2 SMNVEV (reference sequence). The CDR3 is 13 amino acids. Trimming removed 6 bases from V and 1 base from J, with 9 bases in between. The CDR3 sequence is CASRTNINYGYTF. Written as DNA, the CDR3 is TGTGCCAGCAGGACAAATATTAACTATGGCTACACCTTC.

Only a few counts were recorded for this clone. This chain connects TRBV27 to TRBJ1-2, with TRBD1 as a possible D gene (6 bases). Trimming removed 3 bases from V and 5 bases from J, with 10 bases in between. The CDR3 totals 13 residues. Per the germline V gene, CDR1 is MNHEY and CDR2 is SMNVEV (reference sequence). The CDR3 is CASSLGGGYGYTF. Written as DNA, the CDR3 is TGTGCCAGCAGTTTGGGAGGGGGTTATGGCTACACCTTC.

The genes are TRBV7-9 and TRBJ1-1; no clear D. The CDR3 is 16 amino acids. V shed 1 base and J shed 5 bases, with 17 bases lying between them. CDR1 is SEHNR and CDR2 is FQNEAQ in the germline V gene (reference sequence). CDR3 residues: CASSLGGGQVETEAFF. Written as DNA, the CDR3 is TGTGCCAGCAGCTTAGGGGGAGGGCAGGTAGAAACTGAAGCTTTCTTT.

The chain employs TRBV7-9 and TRBJ1-6; the D is unclear. Trimming left V 8 bases short and J 1 base short, with 15 bases between. From germline, CDR1 is SEHNR and CDR2 FQNEAQ (reference sequence). CDR3 length equals 16 residues. CDR3 amino acids: CASCSGEGSYNSPLHF. Written as DNA, the CDR3 is TGTGCCAGCTGCTCCGGGGAGGGATCCTATAATTCACCCCTCCACTTT. Full variable domain (rest looked up from reference TRBV7-9 and TRBJ1-6): DTGVSQNPRHKITKRGQNVTFRCDPISEHNRLYWYRQTLGQGPEFLTYFQNEAQLEKSRLLSDRFSAERPKGSFSTLEIQRTEQGDSAMYLCASCSGEGSYNSPLHFGNGTRLTVT.

J is TRBJ1-4 and V is TRBV3-1 (or the pseudogene TRBV3-2); 8 bases fit TRBD1. CDR3 length: 15 residues. Germline CDR1 and CDR2: LGHDT and YNNKEL (reference sequence). The trim removed 3 bases at V and 8 bases at J, leaving 8 bases unmatched. The CDR3 sequence is CASSQTTGVAEKLFF. As DNA, the CDR3 is TGTGCCAGCAGCCAGACGACAGGGGTTGCCGAAAAACTGTTTTTT.

V usage is TRBV7-2 and J usage is TRBJ2-3; D ambiguous. The CDR3 has 13 residues. The V gene lost 1 base and the J gene lost 14 bases, with 16 bases spanning the gap. Germline V CDR1 and CDR2: SGHTA, FQGNSA. CDR3: CASSLGTESSRYF. CDR3 coding DNA: TGTGCCAGCAGCTTAGGAACAGAGAGTAGTCGGTATTTT.

The chain joins TRBV3-1 (or the pseudogene TRBV3-2) to TRBJ2-5; possible D gene TRBD2, 8 bases. This CDR3 has 16 amino acids. CDR1 and CDR2 (germline): LGHDT, YNNKEL (reference sequence). Trimming removed 4 bases from V and 5 bases from J, with 20 bases in between. CDR3 region: CASSRAGGAGGETQYF. CDR3 bases: TGTGCCAGCAGCCGCGCCGGGGGGGCAGGGGGGGAGACCCAGTACTTC.

The chain recombines TRBV10-3 with TRBJ1-1, with D unclear. The CDR3 loop spans 13 amino acids. Germline V gene lookup returns CDR1 ENHRY and CDR2 SYGVKD. Trimming removed 6 bases from V and 3 bases from J, with 11 bases in between. The CDR3: CAIRGGMDTEAFF. The CDR3 DNA is TGTGCCATCAGGGGAGGGATGGACACTGAAGCTTTCTTT.

This chain links TRBV13 with TRBJ2-7, with TRBD1 matching 7 bases. The CDR3 length is 18 residues. V lost 4 bases and J lost 2; bases outside the gene matches: 17. Germline V gene sequence: CDR1 PRHDT, CDR2 FYEKMQ (reference sequence). CDR3 region: CASSSYTSGTAIPYEQYF. DNA of the CDR3: TGTGCCAGCAGCTCGTATACCTCTGGGACAGCGATACCCTACGAGCAGTACTTC. The complete variable domain, with remaining parts taken from reference TRBV13 and TRBJ2-7, reads AAGVIQSPRHLIKEKRETATLKCYPIPRHDTVYWYQQGPGQDPQFLISFYEKMQSDKGSIPDRFSAQQFSDYHSELNMSSLELGDSALYFCASSSYTSGTAIPYEQYFGPGTRLTVT.

J is TRBJ1-2 and V is TRBV28, with 7 bases identical to TRBD1. With V trimmed by 6 bases and J by 7 bases, 11 bases remained unmatched. The CDR3 runs to 14 residues. CDR1 MDHEN and CDR2 SYDVKM come from the germline V gene. The CDR3 nucleotides read TGTGCCAGCAGCACCCCGGACAGGAACCGTGGCTACACCTTC. Translated, it gives CASSTPDRNRGYTF.

V usage is TRBV11-3 and J usage is TRBJ1-1; possible D gene TRBD1, 5 bases. V was cut by 5 bases and J by 0 bases, with 7 bases left in between. This CDR3 region has 13 residues. From germline, CDR1 is SGHNT and CDR2 YENEEA. The CDR3 DNA sequence: TGTGCCAGCAGCCGGGGGGTGAACACTGAAGCTTTCTTT. Protein product: CASSRGVNTEAFF.

This clone was counted a few times. The chain employs TRBV7-2 and TRBJ1-1; perhaps TRBD1 as D (5 bases). The germline V gene encodes CDR1 SGHTA and CDR2 FQGNSA. V was cut by 1 base and J by 1 base, with 10 bases left in between. This CDR3 region has 15 residues. CDR3 sequence: CASSLGSRANTEAFF. The DNA for the CDR3 is TGTGCCAGCAGCTTAGGGTCCAGGGCGAACACTGAAGCTTTCTTT.

This chain connects TRBV7-9 to TRBJ1-1; TRBD1 matches 8 bases. The junction had 7 bases not matched to a gene; V was cut back by 5 bases and J by 5 bases. CDR3 size: 14 residues. Germline values: CDR1 SEHNR, CDR2 FQNEAQ (reference sequence). As DNA, the CDR3 is TGTGCCAGCAGCAGGGGACAGGAGCGAACTGAAGCTTTCTTT. It is translated as CASSRGQERTEAFF.

This chain connects TRBV6-5 to TRBJ1-1, with 9 bases identical to TRBD1. The CDR3 is 13 amino acids. The V gene end was trimmed by 6 bases and the J gene end by 9 bases; junction bases not matched to a gene: 8. Germline V gene data show CDR1 as MNHEY and CDR2 as SVGAGI. The CDR3 sequence: CASRGQGLAQAFF. In DNA, the CDR3 is TGTGCCAGCAGGGGACAGGGACTTGCTCAAGCTTTCTTT.